This TCR beta chain was sequenced in a study of Ad26.COV2.S vaccination and SARS-CoV-2 variants. Treatment noted: 15 to 20 received Ad26.COV2.S at low or high dose, single or two shots; about five received placebo; per-sample allocation not given. Sampling happened 63 days after the first vaccine or placebo injection. The table came from immunoSEQ multiplex PCR; TCRdb's copy has only in-frame clones and leaves some out. This table has hundreds of thousands of clones, around 89% appearing once. The CDR3 is 15 amino acids. The V gene's germline CDR1 is MDHEN and CDR2 SYDVKM. Trimming took 8 bases from V and 1 from J, leaving 16 bases between them.

The chain uses TRBV28 and TRBJ2-3; tentative D call: TRBD2 (6 bases). The sequenced sample was peripheral blood, obtained in a trial of Ad26.COV2.S vaccine versus placebo. This clonotype was obtained from a person aged 18 to 65 who received the Ad26.COV2.S COVID-19 vaccine or a placebo. The CDR3 coding sequence is TGTGCCAGCGGCAACAGTCGACTAGGCACAGATACGCAGTATTTT. As protein: CASGNSRLGTDTQYF.